The 10 T cell receptor beta chains below were found in one sample sequenced in a study of cytomegalovirus exposure and HLA in healthy donors. PCR primers comprised 60 Vbeta and 13 Jbeta primers. Assay used: immunoSEQ multiplex PCR; TCRdb lists only in-frame clones, some missing. This sample has over 150,000 clones, with over 70% found just once. The specimen sequenced was PBMCs. Source of these receptors: a man under 40 in good health and CMV-seropositive.

This rearrangement joins TRBV5-6 to TRBJ1-4, with TRBD1 matching 8 bases. This CDR3 contains 18 residues. Trimming took 1 base from V and 3 from J; bases not matched to a gene: 11. Germline V gene data show CDR1 as SGHDT and CDR2 as YYEEEE. The CDR3 sequence is CASSLRRGQVSSNEKLFF. In nucleotides, the CDR3 is TGTGCCAGCAGCTTGCGCAGGGGGCAGGTTTCTTCTAATGAAAAACTGTTTTTT.

This clone was counted between two and nine times. The chain combines TRBV5-1 with TRBJ2-1, with a weak D call TRBD1 (6 bases). The CDR3 has 15 residues. CDR1 and CDR2 (germline): SGHRS, YFSETQ. V was cut by 4 bases and J by 12 bases, with 23 bases left in between. The CDR3 region has the DNA TGCGCCAGCAGCCCGATAGGACAGAACCAGGCGCGGCAGTTCTTC. Translated, it gives CASSPIGQNQARQFF.

V gene TRBV5-6 combines with J gene TRBJ1-1; D is possibly TRBD1 (6 bases). Germline-derived CDR1 and CDR2 are SGHDT and YYEEEE. The V end lost 4 bases, the J end lost 3 bases, and 13 bases lay between the germline ends. There are 14 residues in the CDR3. In DNA form, the CDR3 reads TGTGCCAGCAGCCGGGGGGGGCGGGACACTGAAGCTTTCTTT. Protein product: CASSRGGRDTEAFF. The complete variable domain, with remaining parts taken from reference TRBV5-6 and TRBJ1-1, reads DAGVTQSPTHLIKTRGQQVTLRCSPKSGHDTVSWYQQALGQGPQFIFQYYEEEERQRGNFPDRFSGHQFPNYSSELNVNALLLGDSALYLCASSRGGRDTEAFFGQGTRLTVV.

The chain couples TRBV18 to TRBJ2-7, with 8 bases aligning to TRBD1. The ends lost 5 bases at V and 0 bases at J; junction bases unmatched: 6. This CDR3 is built from 15 residues. The germline gives CDR1 KGHSH, CDR2 LQKENI. The CDR3 nucleotides are TGTGCCAGCTCAAGGGGGGACAGGAGCTCCTACGAGCAGTACTTC. Translated: CASSRGDRSSYEQYF.

The chain joins TRBV28 to TRBJ1-5, with 12 bases matching TRBD1. V was pared by 2 bases and J by 0 bases, with 5 bases of the junction left unmatched. There are 18 residues in the CDR3. The germline V gene has CDR1 MDHEN and CDR2 SYDVKM. CDR3 nucleotides: TGTGCCAGCAGTTTAGGGACAGGGGGCTCCTATAGCAATCAGCCCCAGCATTTT. It translates to CASSLGTGGSYSNQPQHF.

The chain recombines TRBV11-2 with TRBJ2-4, with TRBD2 matching over 8 bases. The CDR3 loop spans 16 amino acids. The V and J ends lost 4 bases and 2 bases, in that order; junction bases with no gene match: 7. Germline V CDR1 and CDR2: SGHAT, FQNNGV. The CDR3 protein is CASSSGLVYTKNIQYF. The CDR3 nucleotides read TGTGCCAGCAGCTCGGGACTAGTTTATACCAAAAACATTCAGTACTTC. Full variable domain (outside the CDR3, taken from reference TRBV11-2 and TRBJ2-4): EAGVAQSPRYKIIEKRQSVAFWCNPISGHATLYWYQQILGQGPKLLIQFQNNGVVDDSQLPKDRFSAERLKGVDSTLKIQPAKLEDSAVYLCASSSGLVYTKNIQYFGAGTRLSVL.

This chain joins TRBV20-1 and TRBJ2-5, with D possibly being TRBD1 (7 bases). The CDR3 covers 11 residues. Trimming pared 7 bases from V and 4 bases from J, leaving 10 bases between. Germline CDR1 and CDR2: DFQATT and SNEGSKA (reference sequence). Here the CDR3 DNA reads TGCAGTGGGCAGGGGGGAGAGACCCAGTACTTC. It codes for CSGQGGETQYF.

The gene calls are TRBV11-3 and TRBJ2-5, with 7 bases matching TRBD1. Germline values: CDR1 SGHNT, CDR2 YENEEA. The CDR3 consists of 15 residues. Trimming at V came to 1 base and at J to 5 bases, leaving 7 bases not matched to a gene. As DNA, the CDR3 is TGTGCCAGCAGCTTAGGACAACAGGGGTGGGAGACCCAGTACTTC. Translating gives CASSLGQQGWETQYF.

The chain is built from TRBV27 and TRBJ2-1; 16 positions match TRBD2. After removal of 2 bases from V and 6 bases from J, the junction contained 10 bases not matched to a gene. This CDR3 contains 19 residues. The germline V gene has CDR1 MNHEY and CDR2 SMNVEV (reference sequence). The CDR3 DNA follows: TGTGCCAGCAGTTTAAAGCCGGGACTAGCGGGAGGGAGGTCCAATGAGCAGTTCTTC. It yields the protein CASSLKPGLAGGRSNEQFF.

The chain joins TRBV27 to TRBJ2-1, with 10 bases lining up with TRBD1. Germline trimming cut 3 bases from V and 10 bases from J; bases unmatched to any gene: 15. This CDR3 is built from 17 residues. CDR1 is MNHEY and CDR2 is SMNVEV in the germline V gene (reference sequence). CDR3 nucleotides: TGTGCCAGCAGTTTCGTATTCGGGACAGGGGATATTGGAGAGCAGTTCTTC. Translating it yields CASSFVFGTGDIGEQFF.